This TCR beta chain was recovered during a study of T cells in Graves' hyperthyroidism and ophthalmopathy. About the study: Staff took peripheral blood when the initial diagnosis was made, before any treatment began.

Every diagnosis used clinical symptoms, serum thyroxine and TRAb, thyroid ultrasound and orbital computed tomography. This sample holds PBMCs from about 10 ml fresh peripheral blood. This clonotype was seen a few times. The CDR3 regions of TCR beta were amplified from RNA transcripts. The HTBI primer set was used in a first-round RT-PCR of the TCR CDR3. TCRdb re-analysed the multiplex PCR reads in MiXCR, keeping a single row per CDR3 protein. The data show 340,000 or so distinct CDR3 sequences, roughly a fifth seen once. Germline values: CDR1 GTSNPN, CDR2 SVGIG (reference sequence). The CDR3 sequence is 14 residues long. J gave up 7 bases and V 0 bases, and 4 bases lay outside the gene matches.

The V call is TRBV30, the J call TRBJ1-5, with TRBD1 matching over 9 bases. The sequencing input was blood. The receptor comes from a woman aged 50 to 60 with Graves' hyperthyroidism. CDR3 region: CAWSVDRGDQPQHF. The CDR3 DNA follows: TGTGCCTGGAGTGTGGACAGGGGAGACCAGCCCCAGCATTTT. The entire variable domain, with the rest obtained from reference TRBV30 and TRBJ1-5, is as follows: SQTIHQWPATLVQPVGSPLSLECTVEGTSNPNLYWYRQAAGRGLQLLFYSVGIGQISSEVPQNLSASRPQDRQFILSSKKLLLSDSGFYLCAWSVDRGDQPQHFGDGTRLSIL.